This section outlines one TCR beta chain sequence together with its context. The antigen is undetermined. This record comes from a study of CXCR3-negative and CXCR3-positive naive CD8 T cells. Study in general: TRB reads totalled about 135 million, about 1.5 +/- 0.3 million per library.

CDR3 length: 15 amino acids. Overall study findings and caveats: When CXCR3-positive naive cells were set against CXCR3-negative naive cells, the former had more hydrophobic TRB CDR3s. Expression of CXCR3 was partially reduced after cryopreservation, and fresh PBMCs were used in most assays. TRBV-TRBJ usage was alike in naive CXCR3-negative and CXCR3-positive cells but differed in memory cells.

UMI-labeled 5' RACE TRB cDNA libraries were prepared from the cells. Following a re-call of the 5' RACE reads, TCRdb has one entry per CDR3 protein and lacks DNA. Its clone listing holds just under 90,000 distinct CDR3 sequences. The sequence was obtained from a human donor in good health. Some clones in this sample may be carry-over from other donors' samples. What was sequenced was naive CXCR3+ CD8+ T cells from blood. Subset denoted: CD45RO-CCR7+CD27+CD95- naive CD8+ T cells expressing CXCR3 (TNR3+). The chain recombines TRBV12-3 or TRBV12-4 with TRBJ2-5; TCRdb returns TRBD1, unconfirmable since there is no DNA. CDR3 amino acids: CASSHARDGGETQYF.